The 18 T cell receptor beta chains below all came from one sample that was sequenced in a study of blood T cell repertoires in COVID-19. Generated by immunoSEQ multiplex PCR, the TCRdb table keeps only in-frame clones and is missing some. The table shows 100,000 to 150,000 clones, with around 76% occurring only once. Sequencing was performed on peripheral blood. These receptors were collected from a man aged 60-69 years with acute or convalescent COVID-19.

The V and J genes are TRBV7-8 and TRBJ1-5; 7 bases align to TRBD1. Germline V lookup: CDR1 SGHVS, CDR2 FQNEAQ. With V trimmed by 4 bases and J by 0 bases, 3 bases remained unmatched. This CDR3 comprises 15 residues. CDR3 sequence reads: CASSWDSYSNQPQHF. CDR3 coding DNA: TGTGCCAGCAGCTGGGACAGCTATAGCAATCAGCCCCAGCATTTT.

This clone was seen more than once but under ten times. The rearrangement links TRBV27 to TRBJ1-3; unclear D gene. The V and J ends lost 6 bases and 0 bases respectively, with 9 bases between them. In germline, CDR1 is MNHEY, CDR2 SMNVEV (reference sequence). There are 14 residues in the CDR3. The CDR3 DNA reads as TGTGCCAGCAGAGACAAATCCTCTGGAAACACCATATATTTT. Translating gives CASRDKSSGNTIYF.

The chain links TRBV29-1 to TRBJ1-2; no firm D call. Germline assignment: CDR1 SQVTM and CDR2 ANQGSEA. The CDR3 loop spans 11 amino acids. Trimming stripped 2 bases from V and 4 bases from J, with 5 bases between. CDR3 DNA sequence: TGCAGCGTTGAATACAGCTATGGCTACACCTTC. As protein: CSVEYSYGYTF. The complete variable domain, with remaining parts taken from reference TRBV29-1 and TRBJ1-2, reads SAVISQKPSRDICQRGTSLTIQCQVDSQVTMMFWYRQQPGQSLTLIATANQGSEATYESGFVIDKFPISRPNLTFSTLTVSNMSPEDSSIYLCSVEYSYGYTFGSGTRLTVV.

The V gene is TRBV30, the J gene TRBJ1-1, with 7 bases aligning to TRBD1. The CDR3 totals 12 residues. V shed 4 bases, J shed 6 bases, and the junction held 5 bases outside the gene matches. Germline V gene data show CDR1 as GTSNPN and CDR2 as SVGIG (reference sequence). The CDR3 region has the DNA TGTGCCTGGACACAGGGGACCGCTGAAGCTTTCTTT. Translating it yields CAWTQGTAEAFF.

The gene calls are TRBV11-2 and TRBJ2-3; TRBD2 matches at 9 bases. The junction had 4 bases not matched to a gene; V was cut back by 1 base and J by 5 bases. This CDR3 comprises 15 residues. In germline, CDR1 is SGHAT, CDR2 FQNNGV. The chain's CDR3 is CASSLGGGAEDTQYF. The CDR3 DNA is TGTGCCAGCAGCTTAGGCGGGGGGGCCGAAGATACGCAGTATTTT. Combining the CDR3 with reference TRBV11-2 and TRBJ2-3 gives the whole variable domain EAGVAQSPRYKIIEKRQSVAFWCNPISGHATLYWYQQILGQGPKLLIQFQNNGVVDDSQLPKDRFSAERLKGVDSTLKIQPAKLEDSAVYLCASSLGGGAEDTQYFGPGTRLTVL.

This clone was seen just once. The rearrangement uses TRBV5-1 and TRBJ2-7, with no clear D. V was pared by 3 bases and J by 4 bases, with 11 bases between. The CDR3 has 13 amino acids. Germline V gene lookup returns CDR1 SGHRS and CDR2 YFSETQ. The CDR3 region has the DNA TGCGCCAGCAGCTCAGTCGGGTTATACGAGCAGTACTTC. This sequence encodes CASSSVGLYEQYF.

This chain joins TRBV3-1 (or the pseudogene TRBV3-2) and TRBJ2-7; D uncertain. Germline V gene lookup returns CDR1 LGHDT and CDR2 YNNKEL (reference sequence). The ends were cut back, 3 bases at V and 12 bases at J, with 15 bases in the middle. This CDR3 contains 12 residues. Written as DNA, the CDR3 is TGTGCCAGCAGCCAGTACGGTTTTCGTGTGTACTTC. Translating gives CASSQYGFRVYF.

V usage is TRBV15 and J usage is TRBJ1-6; the match to TRBD1 covers 7 bases. Germline V CDR1 and CDR2: LNHNV, YYDKDF (reference sequence). This CDR3 has 14 residues. With 0 bases clipped from V and 9 bases from J, the junction kept 2 bases outside the gene matches. In DNA, the CDR3 is TGTGCCACCAGCAGAGATCCAGGGGGTTCACCCCTCCACTTT. As protein: CATSRDPGGSPLHF. Drawing the rest from reference TRBV15 and TRBJ1-6, the complete variable domain is DAMVIQNPRYQVTQFGKPVTLSCSQTLNHNVMYWYQQKSSQAPKLLFHYYDKDFNNEADTPDNFQSRRPNTSFCFLDIRSPGLGDTAMYLCATSRDPGGSPLHFGNGTRLTVT.

The chain carries TRBV5-1 and TRBJ1-1; D possibly corresponds to TRBD1 (6 bases). Germline assignment: CDR1 SGHRS and CDR2 YFSETQ. The V end lost 4 bases, the J end lost 3 bases, and 13 bases lay between the germline ends. The CDR3 loop spans 14 amino acids. DNA of the CDR3: TGCGCCAGCAGCGCCTTAGGGGGTTACACTGAAGCTTTCTTT. Translated, it gives CASSALGGYTEAFF.

This clone was seen a handful of times. The chain joins TRBV27 to TRBJ1-6, with 10 bases matching TRBD1. Germline lookup yields CDR1 MNHEY and CDR2 SMNVEV (reference sequence). With 6 bases clipped from V and 9 bases from J, the junction kept 5 bases outside the gene matches. The length of the CDR3 is 14 residues. The CDR3 DNA follows: TGTGCCAGCAGCCGGACAGGGGGGCGTTCACCCCTCCACTTT. This gives the protein CASSRTGGRSPLHF.

V gene TRBV30 combines with J gene TRBJ1-5; no definite D call. CDR3 size: 13 residues. Germline assignment: CDR1 GTSNPN and CDR2 SVGIG (reference sequence). Trimming stripped 1 base from V and 5 bases from J, with 9 bases between. CDR3 residues: CAWSAQADQPQHF. DNA for the CDR3: TGTGCCTGGAGTGCTCAGGCTGATCAGCCCCAGCATTTT.

This clone was picked up one time. The chain combines TRBV29-1 with TRBJ1-2; D unresolved. V lost 4 bases and J 0 bases, leaving 9 bases between the germline ends. The CDR3 has 13 residues. Germline assignment: CDR1 SQVTM and CDR2 ANQGSEA. The CDR3 protein is CSVGDGANYGYTF. The CDR3 DNA sequence: TGCAGCGTTGGAGACGGAGCTAACTATGGCTACACCTTC.

This clone was counted between two and nine times. The chain combines TRBV7-3 with TRBJ2-3; no clear D gene. Germline V gives CDR1 SGHTA, CDR2 FQGTGA. V was trimmed by 4 bases and J by 1 base, leaving 6 bases between them. The CDR3 has 13 residues. This CDR3 is CASSWSGTDTQYF. CDR3 DNA sequence: TGTGCCAGCAGCTGGAGCGGCACAGATACGCAGTATTTT. The full variable domain, completed using reference TRBV7-3 and TRBJ2-3, is GAGVSQTPSNKVTEKGKYVELRCDPISGHTALYWYRQSLGQGPEFLIYFQGTGAADDSGLPNDRFFAVRPEGSVSTLKIQRTERGDSAVYLCASSWSGTDTQYFGPGTRLTVL.

The chain couples TRBV27 to TRBJ2-3; 9 bases match TRBD2. Germline V CDR1 and CDR2: MNHEY, SMNVEV (reference sequence). V gave up 2 bases and J gave up 4 bases; unmatched junction bases: 4. The CDR3 is 15 amino acids. CDR3 nucleotides: TGTGCCAGCAGTTTAGCGGGAGGGAGGGCAGATACGCAGTATTTT. Translating it yields CASSLAGGRADTQYF.

This clone has a single count. The CDR3 reads CASSLPTSGGGPEQYF. Written as DNA, the CDR3 is TGTGCCAGCAGCCTTCCGACTAGCGGGGGTGGTCCCGAGCAGTACTTC. The chain is built from TRBV7-8 and TRBJ2-7, with 12 bases matching TRBD2. The germline V gene encodes CDR1 SGHVS and CDR2 FQNEAQ. V was pared by 5 bases and J by 6 bases, with 11 bases of the junction left unmatched. This CDR3 region has 16 residues.

The CDR3 nucleotides are TGTGCCAGCAGCACCCGACTAGCGGGGTCAAATGAGCAGTTCTTC. Translated, it gives CASSTRLAGSNEQFF. V gene TRBV7-3 combines with J gene TRBJ2-1, with 11 bases fitting TRBD2. Unmatched junction bases numbered 7, after V lost 5 bases and J lost 7 bases. The CDR3 is made up of 15 amino acids. In germline, CDR1 is SGHTA, CDR2 FQGTGA.

This chain joins TRBV9 and TRBJ1-1; D gene unclear. Per germline, CDR1 SGDLS and CDR2 YYNGEE. Trimming shortened V by 0 bases and J by 6 bases, and 9 bases separated the two germline ends. This CDR3 spans 13 amino acids. CDR3 sequence (DNA): TGTGCCAGCAGCGTAGTCCCGAGCGCTGAAGCTTTCTTT. Protein product: CASSVVPSAEAFF.

The chain recombines TRBV4-1 with TRBJ2-3; 7 bases fit TRBD2. The V gene's germline CDR1 is MGHRA and CDR2 YSYEKL. This CDR3 region has 19 residues. Trimming cost V 0 bases and J 2 bases; bases outside gene matches: 14. In DNA, the CDR3 is TGCGCCAGCAGCCAAGATAGGGGACCGTTAGCGGGCCTCACAGATACGCAGTATTTT. Translated: CASSQDRGPLAGLTDTQYF.